The 6 T cell receptor beta chains in this list originate from one sample, sequenced in a study of blood T cell repertoires in COVID-19. Profiled with immunoSEQ multiplex PCR; TCRdb holds only in-frame clones, not every one. The sample consists of approximately 220,000 clones, 80% to 90% of them appearing once. Sequencing was done on a sample of PBMCs or T cells enriched from blood (not recorded which). Every receptor here comes from a woman in her fifties or sixties who had been exposed to COVID-19.

The chain is built from TRBV25-1 and TRBJ1-3; D gene unclear. This CDR3 region has 13 residues. V was trimmed by 4 bases and J by 0 bases, leaving 4 bases between them. Germline-derived CDR1 and CDR2 are MGHDK and SYGVNS. CDR3 in DNA: TGTGCCAGCAGTGTTCTCTCTGGAAACACCATATATTTT. Its translation is CASSVLSGNTIYF.

V gene TRBV27 combines with J gene TRBJ2-3, with 7 bases that match TRBD2. The CDR3 contains 15 residues. Germline loops: CDR1 MNHEY, CDR2 SMNVEV (reference sequence). Losses at the gene ends were 1 base for V and 5 bases for J; bases not matched to a gene: 6. CDR3 in DNA: TGTGCCAGCAGTTTATTGGGGGGGGGAGTAGATACGCAGTATTTT. Residues: CASSLLGGGVDTQYF.

J is TRBJ2-3 and V is TRBV12-5; 9 bases are shared with TRBD1. J lost 1 base, V lost 6 bases, and 8 bases had no gene match. CDR3 length: 16 residues. Germline V gene sequence: CDR1 LGHNT, CDR2 FRNRAP. Written as DNA, the CDR3 is TGTGCTAGTGGGGAGCGAGGGACAGGGCGCACAGATACGCAGTATTTT. It encodes CASGERGTGRTDTQYF.

V usage is TRBV6-4 and J usage is TRBJ1-1; D unclear. From germline, CDR1 is MRHNA and CDR2 SNTAGT. The CDR3 length is 15 residues. V was cut by 0 bases and J by 4 bases, with 12 bases left in between. CDR3 in DNA: TGTGCCAGCAGTGACTCGACTGGCGGTGCCACTGAAGCTTTCTTT. Its protein product is CASSDSTGGATEAFF.

This clone is a singleton in its sample. V and J are TRBV5-4 and TRBJ2-1, with 13 nucleotides matching TRBD2. Per the germline V gene, CDR1 is SGHNT and CDR2 is YYREEE (reference sequence). The CDR3 is 16 amino acids. Germline trimming cut 0 bases from V and 9 bases from J; bases unmatched to any gene: 6. The CDR3 DNA is TGTGCCAGCAGCTTGGATGGACTAGCGGGGGTCGGTGAGCAGTTCTTC. This translates into CASSLDGLAGVGEQFF.

The chain employs TRBV7-9 and TRBJ2-2, with 7 bases that match TRBD1. This CDR3 region has 15 residues. Unmatched junction bases numbered 6, after V lost 4 bases and J lost 4 bases. Germline V gene data show CDR1 as SEHNR and CDR2 as FQNEAQ (reference sequence). The CDR3 protein is CASSSGQDFTGELFF. The CDR3 DNA follows: TGTGCCAGCAGCTCTGGACAGGACTTCACCGGGGAGCTGTTTTTT.